A selection of T cell receptor beta chains follows, all from one sample in a study of blood T cell repertoires in COVID-19. Repertoires were generated with immunoSEQ multiplex PCR, while TCRdb's copy carries only in-frame clones and drops some. The repertoire consists of roughly 250,000 clones, with 65% to 85% occurring once and the leading ten covering less than 20%. Sample: peripheral blood. The receptors here all came from a person aged 65 to 79 with COVID-19, enrolled during active disease. Both conserved end residues are part of each CDR3.

J gene | V gene | CDR3 protein
TRBJ2-6 | TRBV12-3/TRBV12-4 | CASRAGANVLTF
TRBJ2-7 | TRBV7-2 | CASSLEQGVPYEQYF
TRBJ2-1 | TRBV7-3 | CASSLNSLSYNEQFF
TRBJ2-1 | TRBV25-1 | CASSEIATGVYNEQFF
TRBJ2-3 | TRBV7-3 | CASSRDSGGTDTQYF
TRBJ1-4 | TRBV25-1 | CASSEFRGNEKLFF
TRBJ2-3 | TRBV5-1 | CASSLVSGSGTDTQYF
TRBJ1-4 | TRBV4-3 | CASSQEGGWSEKLFF
TRBJ2-1 | TRBV11-2 | CASSPAVSYHEQFF
TRBJ1-5 | TRBV6-2/TRBV6-3 | CASSPTGGNQPQHF
TRBJ2-7 | TRBV6-5 | CASTLTVTYEQYF
TRBJ2-1 | TRBV7-9 | CASSTPGGGSYSYNEQFF
TRBJ1-1 | TRBV2 | CASSSQVGGEMPEAFF
TRBJ2-5 | TRBV19 | CASSTPRRGETQYF
TRBJ2-1 | TRBV4-2 | CASSRPVGATFEQFF
TRBJ2-1 | TRBV24-1 | CATSDTTGATSYNEQFF
TRBJ2-3 | TRBV2 | CASSMTGGRTRSTNTQYF
TRBJ2-1 | TRBV14 | CASSQMTGSYNEQFF
TRBJ2-7 | TRBV7-2 | CASSLTGGKNEQYF
TRBJ2-1 | TRBV5-4 | CASSLDSGSYNEQFF
TRBJ2-1 | TRBV19 | CASSITGVGTSYNEQFF
TRBJ1-3 | TRBV10-3 | CATQGSSGNTIYF
TRBJ2-7 | TRBV7-8 | CASSAPGQDLFGGIYEQYF
TRBJ1-4 | TRBV6-5 | CASKSRDSTEKLFF
TRBJ1-6 | TRBV11-2 | CASSFQLQGNSPLHF
TRBJ1-1 | TRBV27 | CASSPLQGVDTEAFF
TRBJ2-7 | TRBV7-2 | CASSWRDRTKHNSYEQYF